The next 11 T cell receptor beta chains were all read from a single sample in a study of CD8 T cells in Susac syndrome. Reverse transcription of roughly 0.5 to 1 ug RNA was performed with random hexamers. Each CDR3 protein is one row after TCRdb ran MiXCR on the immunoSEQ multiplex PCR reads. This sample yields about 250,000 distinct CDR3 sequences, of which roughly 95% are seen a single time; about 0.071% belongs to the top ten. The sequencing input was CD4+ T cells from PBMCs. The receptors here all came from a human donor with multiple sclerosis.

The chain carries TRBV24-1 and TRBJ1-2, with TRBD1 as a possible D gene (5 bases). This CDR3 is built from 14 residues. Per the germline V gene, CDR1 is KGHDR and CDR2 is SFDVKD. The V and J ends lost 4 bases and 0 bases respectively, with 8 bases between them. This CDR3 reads CATSEGTTNYGYTF. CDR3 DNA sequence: TGTGCCACCAGTGAGGGGACTACTAACTATGGCTACACCTTC.

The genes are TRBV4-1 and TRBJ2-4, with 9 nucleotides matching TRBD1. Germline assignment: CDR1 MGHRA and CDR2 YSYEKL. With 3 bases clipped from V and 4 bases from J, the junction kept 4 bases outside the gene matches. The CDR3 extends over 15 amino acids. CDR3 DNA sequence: TGCGCCAGCAGCCAGTCCGGGACAGGGAAAAACATTCAGTACTTC. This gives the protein CASSQSGTGKNIQYF.

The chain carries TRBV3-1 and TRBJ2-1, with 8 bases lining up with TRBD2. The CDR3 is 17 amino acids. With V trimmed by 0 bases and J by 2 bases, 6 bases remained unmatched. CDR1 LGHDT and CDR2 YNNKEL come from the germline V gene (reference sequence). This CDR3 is CASSQEDPAGAYNEQFF. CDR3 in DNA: TGTGCCAGCAGCCAAGAGGATCCAGCGGGGGCCTACAATGAGCAGTTCTTC.

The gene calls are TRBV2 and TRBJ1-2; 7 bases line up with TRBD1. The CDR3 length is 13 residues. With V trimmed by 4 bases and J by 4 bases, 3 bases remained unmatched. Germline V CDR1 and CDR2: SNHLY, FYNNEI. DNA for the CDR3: TGTGCCAGCAGTGCGGGACAGCTCTATGGCTACACCTTC. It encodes CASSAGQLYGYTF.

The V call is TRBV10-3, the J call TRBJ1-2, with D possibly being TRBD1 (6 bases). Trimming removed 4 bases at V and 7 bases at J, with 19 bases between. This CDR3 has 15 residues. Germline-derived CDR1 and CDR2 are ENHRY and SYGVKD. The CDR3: CAISGLGEGERGYTF. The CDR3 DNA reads TGTGCCATCAGTGGCCTAGGGGAGGGGGAACGTGGCTACACCTTC.

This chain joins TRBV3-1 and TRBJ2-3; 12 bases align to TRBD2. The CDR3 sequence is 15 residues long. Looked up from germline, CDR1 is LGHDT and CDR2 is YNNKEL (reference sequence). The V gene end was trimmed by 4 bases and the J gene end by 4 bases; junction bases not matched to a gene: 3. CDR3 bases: TGTGCCAGCAGCCCTAGCGGGGGGGCCGCAGATACGCAGTATTTT. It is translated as CASSPSGGAADTQYF.

CDR3 sequence: CATSDPNEQFF. The CDR3 DNA is TGTGCCACCAGTGACCCTAATGAGCAGTTCTTC. The chain employs TRBV24-1 and TRBJ2-1; D is unresolved. Trimming removed 4 bases from V and 7 bases from J, with 4 bases in between. The length of the CDR3 is 11 residues. Germline V gene data show CDR1 as KGHDR and CDR2 as SFDVKD.

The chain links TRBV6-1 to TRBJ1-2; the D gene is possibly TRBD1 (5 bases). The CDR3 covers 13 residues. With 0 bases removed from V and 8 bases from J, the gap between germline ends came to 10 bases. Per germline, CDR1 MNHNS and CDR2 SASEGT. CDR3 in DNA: TGTGCCAGCAGTGAAGCCAGGGCCCGGGGCTACACCTTC. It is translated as CASSEARARGYTF.

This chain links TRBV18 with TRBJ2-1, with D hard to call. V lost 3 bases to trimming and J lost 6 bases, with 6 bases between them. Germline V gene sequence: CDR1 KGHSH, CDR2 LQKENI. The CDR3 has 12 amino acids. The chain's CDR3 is CASSPSVNEQFF. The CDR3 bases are TGTGCCAGCTCACCCTCCGTCAATGAGCAGTTCTTC.

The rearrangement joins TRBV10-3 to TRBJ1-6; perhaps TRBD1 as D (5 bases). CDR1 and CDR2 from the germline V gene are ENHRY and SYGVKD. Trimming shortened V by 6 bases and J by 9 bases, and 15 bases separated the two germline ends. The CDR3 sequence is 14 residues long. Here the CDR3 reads CAISVGDGASPLHF. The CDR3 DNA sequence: TGTGCCATCAGCGTGGGGGACGGAGCTTCACCCCTCCACTTT.

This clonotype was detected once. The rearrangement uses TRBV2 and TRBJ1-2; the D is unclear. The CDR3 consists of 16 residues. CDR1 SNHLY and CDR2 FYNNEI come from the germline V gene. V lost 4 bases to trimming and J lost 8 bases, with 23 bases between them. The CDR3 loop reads CASSGQSGRFVVGYTF. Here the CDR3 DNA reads TGTGCCAGCAGTGGTCAGTCGGGCAGGTTCGTAGTAGGCTACACCTTC.